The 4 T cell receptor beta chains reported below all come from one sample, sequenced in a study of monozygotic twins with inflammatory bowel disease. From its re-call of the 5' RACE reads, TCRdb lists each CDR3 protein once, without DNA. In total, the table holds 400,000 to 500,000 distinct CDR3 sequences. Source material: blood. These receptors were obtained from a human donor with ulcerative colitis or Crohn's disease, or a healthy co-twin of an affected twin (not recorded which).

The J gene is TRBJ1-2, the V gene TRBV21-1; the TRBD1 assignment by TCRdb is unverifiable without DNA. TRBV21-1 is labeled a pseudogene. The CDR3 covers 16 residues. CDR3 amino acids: CASTYRCRAIRSGYTF.

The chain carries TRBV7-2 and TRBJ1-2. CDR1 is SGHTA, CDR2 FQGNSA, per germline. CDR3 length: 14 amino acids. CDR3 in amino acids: CASSLPGRVRGYTF.

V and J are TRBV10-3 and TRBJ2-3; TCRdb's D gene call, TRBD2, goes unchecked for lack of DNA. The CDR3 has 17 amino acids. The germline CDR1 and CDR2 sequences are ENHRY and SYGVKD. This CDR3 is CAIRSGGAVTSTDTQYF.

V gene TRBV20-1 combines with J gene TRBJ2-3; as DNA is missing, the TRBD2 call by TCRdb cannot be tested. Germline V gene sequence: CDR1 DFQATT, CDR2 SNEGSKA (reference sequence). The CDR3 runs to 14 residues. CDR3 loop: CSARLAERTDTQYF.